This T cell receptor (beta chain) was identified during a study of shared clonotypes between healthy human individuals. Comments on this clone: Antigen specificity is unknown.

CD45RO negativity and positive selection for CCR7 defined naive CD8 cells, a population that excluded terminally differentiated effector memory CD45RA+ cells. CDR1 is SEHNR, CDR2 FQNEAQ, per germline (reference sequence). The CDR3 contains 14 residues. Trimming took off 1 base at V and 4 bases at J, with 10 bases between the two ends. Findings and limits, study-wide: Non-shared clonotypes were found to have lower generation probabilities than the clonotypes that were shared by all four of the sorted-subset donors. Tissues were not sampled, only blood, and their repertoires likely differ.

Genomic DNA (from each subset) was split evenly across several immunoSEQ plates. The method was immunoSEQ multiplex PCR; TCRdb's version includes in-frame clones alone and lacks a portion of them. The sample gives about 680,000 clones, about 90% of which show up once; approximately 24% is in the top ten. The receptor comes from a man aged 25 to 45 in good health. Sequenced material: naive CD8+ T cells sorted from blood. This sequence joins TRBV7-9 and TRBJ1-2, with unresolved D. The CDR3 is CASSLGTVIYGYTF. The CDR3 region has the DNA TGTGCCAGCAGCTTAGGGACGGTTATCTATGGCTACACCTTC.